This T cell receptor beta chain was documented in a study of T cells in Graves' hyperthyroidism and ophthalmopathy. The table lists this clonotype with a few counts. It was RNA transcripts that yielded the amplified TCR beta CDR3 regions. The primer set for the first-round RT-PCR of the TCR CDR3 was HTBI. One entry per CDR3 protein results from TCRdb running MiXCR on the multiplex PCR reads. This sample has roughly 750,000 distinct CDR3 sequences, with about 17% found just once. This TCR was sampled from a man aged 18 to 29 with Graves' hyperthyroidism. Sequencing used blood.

The CDR3 coding sequence is TGCAGCGTTGTAACTAGCGGGGATCAGGGGGGTGAGCAGTTCTTC. Encoded protein: CSVVTSGDQGGEQFF. V usage is TRBV29-1 and J usage is TRBJ2-1, with TRBD2 identical over 10 bases. Germline CDR1 and CDR2: SQVTM and ANQGSEA. CDR3 length: 15 residues. The V gene end was trimmed by 4 bases and the J gene end by 9 bases; junction bases not matched to a gene: 12.